This T cell receptor beta chain was identified during a study of blood T cell repertoires in COVID-19 (dated by TCRdb to the early 2020s). Notes on the research overall: Collaborator samples came from the United States, Italy and Spain and covered acute and convalescent phases of COVID-19. The prospective study material was composed of cDNA or gDNA derived from T cells, B-cell-depleted T cells, or PBMCs. Samples came from the ongoing ImmuneRACE study (first 160 participants) plus 1,254 subjects from 6 global collaborators. A de-identified subject ID, COVID-19 status, age in years and sex were almost always included in the sample metadata. The repertoires were made available in a free public database intended to serve as a resource for research on the immune response to SARS-CoV-2. Deeply sampled blood TCRbeta repertoires from subjects exposed to, actively infected with, or recovered from COVID-19 were included in the dataset. HLA class I and class II types, where available, came from metadata supplied by the sample provider rather than from assay-based typing. Paper-wide results and their limitations: How much clinical and demographic metadata was included differed by source and by participant, and the metadata was provided uncurated.

Turning to this clone: The target of this receptor is not known. The record has no base qualities; no much larger clone is one base away.

Enrolling through a virtual design, the prospective study's participants ranged in age from roughly 18 to 95 years and lived across 24 United States geographic areas. Cohort assignment in the prospective study relied on participant-reported clinical history from a screening survey and a study questionnaire. Recovered participants in ImmuneRACE Cohort 3 were defined as having two consecutive negative NP/OP PCR tests, clearance from a healthcare professional, or resolution of symptoms. In the prospective study, mobile phlebotomists collected whole blood, serum and a nasopharyngeal or oropharyngeal swab from each participant. Over a 2-month period, participants in the prospective study had the option of providing additional blood draws and questionnaires. Before DNA extraction, prospective study blood samples were shipped either frozen or at room temperature. TCRbeta CDR3 regions were amplified from genomic DNA by means of the immunoSEQ Assay, a bias-controlled multiplex PCR. On the study's bioinformatics: Within the assay, amplification of reference gene primers was used to estimate how many nucleated cells each sample contained. To quantify the absolute abundance of each unique TCRbeta CDR3 rearrangement, sequence reads were collapsed and filtered. Productive Simpson clonality was computed per sample as the square root of Simpson's diversity index over productive rearrangements. Drawn from immuneACCESS, this table holds only the in-frame rearrangements with V and J called that TCRdb kept. Clones are partly lost; checked studies trace under half to an unresolved V gene and leave the rest unexplained. V and J calls and clone size are as listed in that table; D and trimming were resolved from the DNA. The sample data list 160,000 or so clones, and under 90% of these were observed just once. 15% to 20% of the sample lies in the top ten.

Sequenced: PBMCs or T cells enriched from blood (not recorded which). The receptor was isolated from a man in his sixties who had recovered from COVID-19.

The CDR3 region reads CASSLSGSSYEQYF. The nucleotide sequence is TGTGCCAGCAGTTTATCGGGCAGCTCCTACGAGCAGTACTTC. The chain is encoded by TRBV27 joined to TRBJ2-7, with no D gene named confidently. The CDR3 contains 14 residues, cysteine and phenylalanine counted. The CDR3 DNA has 42 bases and is translated from base 1. V loses 0 bases, J loses 0 bases, and the germline ends lie 6 bases apart. According to the germline V gene (reference sequence), CDR1 reads MNHEY and CDR2 reads SMNVEV.